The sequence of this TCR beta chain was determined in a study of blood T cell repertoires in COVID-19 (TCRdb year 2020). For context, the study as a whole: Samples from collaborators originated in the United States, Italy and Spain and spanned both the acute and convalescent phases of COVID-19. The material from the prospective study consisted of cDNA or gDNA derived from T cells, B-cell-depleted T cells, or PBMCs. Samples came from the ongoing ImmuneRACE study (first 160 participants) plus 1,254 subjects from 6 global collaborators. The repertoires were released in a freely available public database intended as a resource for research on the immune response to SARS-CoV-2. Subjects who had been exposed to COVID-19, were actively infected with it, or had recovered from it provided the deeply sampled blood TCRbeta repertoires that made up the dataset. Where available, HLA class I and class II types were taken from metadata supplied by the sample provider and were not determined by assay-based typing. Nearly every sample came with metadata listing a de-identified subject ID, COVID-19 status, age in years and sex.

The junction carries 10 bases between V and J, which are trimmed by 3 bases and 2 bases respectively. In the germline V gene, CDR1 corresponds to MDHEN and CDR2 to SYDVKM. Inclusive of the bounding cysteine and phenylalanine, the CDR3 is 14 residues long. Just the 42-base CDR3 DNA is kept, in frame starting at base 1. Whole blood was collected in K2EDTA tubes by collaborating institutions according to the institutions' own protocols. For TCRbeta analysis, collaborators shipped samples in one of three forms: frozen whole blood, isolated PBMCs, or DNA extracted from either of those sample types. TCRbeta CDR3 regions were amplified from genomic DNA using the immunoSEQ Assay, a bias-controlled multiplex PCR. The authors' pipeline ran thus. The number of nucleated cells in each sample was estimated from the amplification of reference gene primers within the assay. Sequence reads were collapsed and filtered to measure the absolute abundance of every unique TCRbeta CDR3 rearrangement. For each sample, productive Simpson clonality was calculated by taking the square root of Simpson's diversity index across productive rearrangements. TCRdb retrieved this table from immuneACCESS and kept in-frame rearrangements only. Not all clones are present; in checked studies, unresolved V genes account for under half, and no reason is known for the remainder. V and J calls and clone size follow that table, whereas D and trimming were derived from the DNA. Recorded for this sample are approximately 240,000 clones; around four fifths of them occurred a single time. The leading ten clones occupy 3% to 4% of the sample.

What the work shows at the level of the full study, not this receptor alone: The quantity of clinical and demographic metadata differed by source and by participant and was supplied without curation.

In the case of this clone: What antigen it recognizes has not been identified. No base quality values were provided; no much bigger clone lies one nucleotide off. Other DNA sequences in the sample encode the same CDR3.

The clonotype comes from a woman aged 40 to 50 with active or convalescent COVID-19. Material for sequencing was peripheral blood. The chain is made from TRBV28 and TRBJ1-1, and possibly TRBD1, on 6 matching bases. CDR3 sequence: CASSFLDRNTEAFF. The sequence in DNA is TGTGCCAGCAGTTTTCTGGACAGAAACACTGAAGCTTTCTTT.